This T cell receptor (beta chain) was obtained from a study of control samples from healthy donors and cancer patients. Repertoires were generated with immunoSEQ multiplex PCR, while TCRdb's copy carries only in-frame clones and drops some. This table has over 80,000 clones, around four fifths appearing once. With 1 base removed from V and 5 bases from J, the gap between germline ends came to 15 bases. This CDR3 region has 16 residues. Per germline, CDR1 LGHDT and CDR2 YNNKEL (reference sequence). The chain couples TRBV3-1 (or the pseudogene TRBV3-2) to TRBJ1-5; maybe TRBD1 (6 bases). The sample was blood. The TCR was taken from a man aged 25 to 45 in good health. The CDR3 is CASSQATTGIDQPQHF. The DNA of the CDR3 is TGTGCCAGCAGCCAAGCAACTACAGGGATCGATCAGCCCCAGCATTTT.